These 9 T cell receptor beta chains originate from one sample sequenced in a study of blood T cell repertoires in COVID-19. The assay was immunoSEQ multiplex PCR, and TCRdb's table has in-frame clones only and misses some. This sample has 450,000 to 500,000 clones; 70% to 90% occur once, and the top ten carry around 8%. Material: PBMCs or T cells enriched from blood (not recorded which). The receptors originated from a woman in her sixties who had recovered from COVID-19.

The chain employs TRBV5-4 and TRBJ2-5; D possibly corresponds to TRBD1 (6 bases). Looked up from germline, CDR1 is SGHNT and CDR2 is YYREEE (reference sequence). V lost 4 bases, J lost 5 bases, and 18 bases lay in between. The length of the CDR3 is 15 residues. The DNA of the CDR3 is TGTGCCAGCAGCCCCCGGCTAGGGGGTGTGGAGACCCAGTACTTC. This sequence encodes CASSPRLGGVETQYF. Full variable domain (rest looked up from reference TRBV5-4 and TRBJ2-5): ETGVTQSPTHLIKTRGQQVTLRCSSQSGHNTVSWYQQALGQGPQFIFQYYREEENGRGNFPPRFSGLQFPNYSSELNVNALELDDSALYLCASSPRLGGVETQYFGPGTRLLVL.

The rearrangement links TRBV11-2 to TRBJ2-6; 9 bases match TRBD1. There are 17 residues in the CDR3. V was pared by 5 bases and J by 1 base, with 6 bases of the junction left unmatched. The germline V gene has CDR1 SGHAT and CDR2 FQNNGV. The CDR3 sequence: CASSLMTGGSGANVLTF. The CDR3 DNA follows: TGTGCCAGCAGCCTGATGACAGGGGGGTCTGGGGCCAACGTCCTGACTTTC.

The V call is TRBV7-9, the J call TRBJ2-1; D unclear. CDR1 and CDR2 from the germline V gene are SEHNR and FQNEAQ (reference sequence). The CDR3 sequence is 15 residues long. V lost 2 bases and J lost 5, with 13 bases in between. This CDR3 is CASSLKQKANNEQFF. In DNA form, the CDR3 reads TGTGCCAGCAGCTTAAAACAGAAGGCGAACAATGAGCAGTTCTTC.

V is TRBV4-1 and J is TRBJ1-2; D gene ambiguous. The CDR3 runs to 15 residues. Trimming took 0 bases from V and 3 from J, leaving 11 bases between them. The V gene's germline CDR1 is MGHRA and CDR2 YSYEKL. Here the CDR3 reads CASSQDEGTYYGYTF. The CDR3 DNA reads TGCGCCAGCAGCCAAGATGAGGGCACGTACTATGGCTACACCTTC.

The CDR3 DNA reads as TGTGCCAGCAGTGAGGCCAGGGCTTATAGCAATCAGCCCCAGCATTTT. Protein: CASSEARAYSNQPQHF. J is TRBJ1-5 and V is TRBV6-1; tentative D call: TRBD1 (5 bases). The CDR3 totals 16 residues. The germline gives CDR1 MNHNS, CDR2 SASEGT. V lost 3 bases, J lost 0 bases, and 12 bases lay in between.

In its sample, this clone was seen a few times. This chain joins TRBV5-6 and TRBJ1-6, with D hard to call. Germline V gene sequence: CDR1 SGHDT, CDR2 YYEEEE. V was cut by 4 bases and J by 15 bases, with 17 bases left in between. CDR3 length equals 13 residues. The CDR3 sequence is CASSKTIGQYLHF. In DNA, the CDR3 is TGTGCCAGCAGCAAGACTATTGGGCAGTACCTCCACTTT.

Here the CDR3 DNA reads TGCGCCAGCAGCCAAGTAACCGGGACAGGCTCTGGAAACACCATATATTTT. Translated: CASSQVTGTGSGNTIYF. This sequence joins TRBV4-1 and TRBJ1-3; 8 nucleotides match TRBD1. The CDR3 length is 17 residues. CDR1 MGHRA and CDR2 YSYEKL come from the germline V gene. The junction had 5 bases not matched to a gene; V was cut back by 1 base and J by 0 bases.

V gene TRBV4-1 combines with J gene TRBJ1-3, with a weak D call TRBD1 (5 bases). The ends were cut back, 3 bases at V and 3 bases at J, with 9 bases in the middle. Germline V CDR1 and CDR2: MGHRA, YSYEKL. This CDR3 is 14 amino acids long. The CDR3 DNA is TGCGCCAGCAGCCAGGCAGGGATTGGAAACACCATATATTTT. Its protein is CASSQAGIGNTIYF.

This sequence joins TRBV3-1 (or the pseudogene TRBV3-2) and TRBJ2-2; 7 bases match TRBD1. J lost 2 bases, V lost 8 bases, and 2 bases had no gene match. CDR1 LGHDT and CDR2 YNNKEL come from the germline V gene (reference sequence). This CDR3 contains 13 residues. The CDR3 region is CASRDSNTGELFF. The CDR3 nucleotides read TGTGCCAGCCGGGACAGCAACACCGGGGAGCTGTTTTTT.